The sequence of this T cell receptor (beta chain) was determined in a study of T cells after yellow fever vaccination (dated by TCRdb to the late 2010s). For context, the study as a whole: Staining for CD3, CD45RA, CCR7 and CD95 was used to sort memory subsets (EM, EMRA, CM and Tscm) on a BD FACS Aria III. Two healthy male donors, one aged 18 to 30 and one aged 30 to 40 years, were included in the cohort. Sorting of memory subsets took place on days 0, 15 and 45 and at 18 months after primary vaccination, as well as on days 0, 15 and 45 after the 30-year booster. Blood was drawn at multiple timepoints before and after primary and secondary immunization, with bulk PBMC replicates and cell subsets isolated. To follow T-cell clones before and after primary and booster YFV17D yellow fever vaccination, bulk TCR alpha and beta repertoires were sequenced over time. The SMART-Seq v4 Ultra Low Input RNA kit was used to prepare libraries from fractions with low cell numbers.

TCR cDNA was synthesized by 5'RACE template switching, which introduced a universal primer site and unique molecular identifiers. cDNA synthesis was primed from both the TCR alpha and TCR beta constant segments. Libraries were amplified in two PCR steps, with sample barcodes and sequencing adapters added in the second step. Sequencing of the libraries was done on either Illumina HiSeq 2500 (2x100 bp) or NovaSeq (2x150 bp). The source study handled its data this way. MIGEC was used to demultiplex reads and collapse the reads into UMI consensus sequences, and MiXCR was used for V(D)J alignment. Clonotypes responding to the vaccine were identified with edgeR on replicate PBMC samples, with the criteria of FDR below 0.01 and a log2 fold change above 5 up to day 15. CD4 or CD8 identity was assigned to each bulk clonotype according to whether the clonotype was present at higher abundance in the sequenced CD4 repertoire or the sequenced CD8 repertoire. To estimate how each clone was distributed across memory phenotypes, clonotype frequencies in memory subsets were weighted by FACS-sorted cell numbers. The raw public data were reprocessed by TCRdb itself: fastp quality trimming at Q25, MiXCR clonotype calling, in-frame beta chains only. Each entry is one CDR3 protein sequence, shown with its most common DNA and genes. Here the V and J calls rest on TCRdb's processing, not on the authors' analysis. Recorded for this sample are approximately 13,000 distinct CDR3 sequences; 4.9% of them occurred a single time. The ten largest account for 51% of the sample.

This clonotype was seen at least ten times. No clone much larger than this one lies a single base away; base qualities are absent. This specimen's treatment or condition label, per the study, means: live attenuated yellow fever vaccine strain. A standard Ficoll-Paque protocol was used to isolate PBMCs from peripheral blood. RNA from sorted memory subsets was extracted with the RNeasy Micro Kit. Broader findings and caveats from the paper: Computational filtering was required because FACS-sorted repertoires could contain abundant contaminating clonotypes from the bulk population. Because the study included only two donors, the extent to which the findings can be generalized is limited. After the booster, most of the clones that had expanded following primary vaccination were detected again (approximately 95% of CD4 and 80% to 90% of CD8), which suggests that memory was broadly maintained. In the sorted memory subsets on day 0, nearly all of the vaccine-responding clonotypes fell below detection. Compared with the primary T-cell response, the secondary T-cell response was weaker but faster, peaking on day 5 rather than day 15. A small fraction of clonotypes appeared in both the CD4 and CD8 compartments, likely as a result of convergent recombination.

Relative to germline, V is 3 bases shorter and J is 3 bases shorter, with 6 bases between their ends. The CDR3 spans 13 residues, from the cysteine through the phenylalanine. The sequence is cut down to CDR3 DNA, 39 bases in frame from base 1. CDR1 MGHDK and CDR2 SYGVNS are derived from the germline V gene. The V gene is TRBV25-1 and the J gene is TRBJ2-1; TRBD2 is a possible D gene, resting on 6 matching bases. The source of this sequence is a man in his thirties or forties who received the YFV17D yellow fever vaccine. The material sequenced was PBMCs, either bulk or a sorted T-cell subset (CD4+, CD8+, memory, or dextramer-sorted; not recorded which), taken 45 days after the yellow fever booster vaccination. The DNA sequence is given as TGTGCCAGCAGTGACGGGAGCTACAATGAGCAGTTCTTC. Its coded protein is CASSDGSYNEQFF.